Below, 5 T cell receptor beta chains from the same sample are listed, as sequenced in a study of CD8 T cells in Susac syndrome. It was with random hexamers that about 0.45 to 1 ug RNA was reverse transcribed. TCRdb used MiXCR to reprocess the immunoSEQ multiplex PCR reads, holding one entry per CDR3 protein. The sample includes 150,000 to 200,000 distinct CDR3 sequences, roughly 90% of them seen just once. Sequencing input: CD4+ T cells from PBMCs. The receptors derive from a human donor with Susac syndrome.

The chain is built from TRBV6-5 and TRBJ1-2, with TRBD1 matching 11 bases. The CDR3 is 13 amino acids. Germline V gene lookup returns CDR1 MNHEY and CDR2 SVGAGI. J gave up 8 bases and V 5 bases, and 4 bases lay outside the gene matches. CDR3 protein: CASSGQGARGYTF. CDR3 nucleotides: TGTGCCAGCAGTGGACAGGGGGCACGGGGCTACACCTTC.

The chain employs TRBV2 and TRBJ2-7, with 8 positions matching TRBD1. Germline CDR1 and CDR2: SNHLY and FYNNEI. This CDR3 is built from 15 residues. Losses at the gene ends were 6 bases for V and 2 bases for J; bases not matched to a gene: 9. CDR3 coding DNA: TGTGCCAGCAGGGAACAGGGGGATAGGGCCTACGAGCAGTACTTC. Amino acid sequence: CASREQGDRAYEQYF.

The chain recombines TRBV2 with TRBJ2-7; 9 bases line up with TRBD2. CDR1 SNHLY and CDR2 FYNNEI come from the germline V gene. Trimming took 6 bases from V and 3 from J; bases not matched to a gene: 9. The CDR3 totals 15 residues. As DNA, the CDR3 is TGTGCCAGCAGCCCATTGACTAGCGGAAGCTACGAGCAGTACTTC. The encoded protein is CASSPLTSGSYEQYF. Based on the CDR3 plus reference TRBV2 and TRBJ2-7, the full variable domain is EPEVTQTPSHQVTQMGQEVILRCVPISNHLYFYWYRQILGQKVEFLVSFYNNEISEKSEIFDDQFSVERPDGSNFTLKIRSTKLEDSAMYFCASSPLTSGSYEQYFGPGTRLTVT.

This clonotype was detected only once. The V call is TRBV30, the J call TRBJ1-3; TRBD1 aligns across 7 bases. This CDR3 is 15 amino acids long. Germline V gene sequence: CDR1 GTSNPN, CDR2 SVGIG (reference sequence). Germline trimming cut 3 bases from V and 4 bases from J; bases unmatched to any gene: 9. The CDR3 DNA reads as TGTGCCTGGAGCCATCATGCGGACAGGGGAAACACCATATATTTT. Translation gives CAWSHHADRGNTIYF.

The V and J genes are TRBV6-5 and TRBJ2-7; 7 nucleotides line up with TRBD2. The CDR3 extends over 14 amino acids. V lost 7 bases and J lost 10; bases outside the gene matches: 16. Germline lookup yields CDR1 MNHEY and CDR2 SVGAGI. The CDR3 nucleotides read TGTGCCAGCACCTTAGACCGATATAGCGGGCAACAGTACTTC. This translates into CASTLDRYSGQQYF.